A selection of T cell receptor beta chains follows, all from one sample in a study of metastatic and nonmetastatic thyroid tumors. TCRdb re-analyzed the PCR reads using MiXCR. The sample includes under 55,000 clones, under 20% of them seen just once. Sequenced input: blood. The receptors originated from a female donor with papillary thyroid cancer or a benign thyroid nodule (not recorded which). Some clones in this sample may be carry-over from other donors' samples. Each CDR3 is given with its conserved first and last residue. A D gene is named only where the DNA matches it firmly. Not every row has a clone size; where given, it reads once, few, many or a size class.

clone_size: many
d_call: TRBD1
j_call: TRBJ2-6
v_call: TRBV20-1
cdr3_aa: CSASGRQGVSGANVLTF
cdr3_nt: TGCAGTGCTAGTGGGCGACAGGGAGTATCTGGGGCCAACGTCCTGACTTTC

clone_size: many
d_call: NA
j_call: TRBJ2-2
v_call: TRBV18
cdr3_aa: CASSPPGLTGGELFF
cdr3_nt: TGTGCCAGCTCACCACCGGGACTGACGGGCGGGGAGCTGTTTTTT

clone_size: many
d_call: TRBD1
j_call: TRBJ2-1
v_call: TRBV6-2/TRBV6-3
cdr3_aa: CASSYSDLGTVLYNEQFF
cdr3_nt: TGTGCCAGCAGTTACTCCGACCTCGGGACAGTCTTGTACAATGAGCAGTTCTTC

clone_size: many
d_call: NA
j_call: TRBJ1-2
v_call: TRBV29-1
cdr3_aa: CSAVREKGYTF
cdr3_nt: TGCAGCGCCGTTAGGGAGAAGGGCTACACCTTC

clone_size: NA
d_call: NA
j_call: TRBJ2-6
v_call: TRBV18
cdr3_aa: CASSPGAGANVLTF
cdr3_nt: TGTGCCAGCTCACCGGGGGCGGGGGCCAACGTCCTGACTTTC

clone_size: many
d_call: NA
j_call: TRBJ2-5
v_call: TRBV11-1
cdr3_aa: CASSLVGKQETQYF
cdr3_nt: TGTGCCAGCAGCTTAGTCGGGAAACAAGAGACCCAGTACTTC

clone_size: few
d_call: NA
j_call: TRBJ1-4
v_call: TRBV7-9
cdr3_aa: CASSLVVHFGTNEKLFF
cdr3_nt: TGTGCCAGCAGCTTAGTCGTGCATTTTGGAACTAATGAAAAACTGTTTTTT

clone_size: many
d_call: TRBD2
j_call: TRBJ2-2
v_call: TRBV4-2
cdr3_aa: CASSQEVGGVGELFF
cdr3_nt: TGTGCCAGCAGCCAAGAGGTGGGGGGGGTCGGGGAGCTGTTTTTT

clone_size: many
d_call: TRBD1
j_call: TRBJ1-5
v_call: TRBV28
cdr3_aa: CASSFLVRQGSQPQHF
cdr3_nt: TGTGCCAGCAGTTTCTTAGTTCGACAGGGCAGTCAGCCCCAGCATTTT

clone_size: many
d_call: TRBD2
j_call: TRBJ2-7
v_call: TRBV30
cdr3_aa: CAWSGAGGTSYEQYF
cdr3_nt: TGTGCCTGGAGTGGAGCGGGAGGTACCTCCTACGAGCAGTACTTC

clone_size: NA
d_call: NA
j_call: TRBJ1-5
v_call: TRBV28
cdr3_aa: CASISGGCNQPQHF
cdr3_nt: TGTGCCAGCATCTCGGGTGGCTGTAATCAGCCCCAGCATTTT

clone_size: many
d_call: TRBD1
j_call: TRBJ1-1
v_call: TRBV20-1
cdr3_aa: CSARRTGEATEAFF
cdr3_nt: TGCAGTGCTAGACGGACAGGGGAGGCCACTGAAGCTTTCTTT

clone_size: few
d_call: TRBD2
j_call: TRBJ2-3
v_call: TRBV28
cdr3_aa: CASSLLTSGSTYTHYF
cdr3_nt: TGTGCCAGCAGTTTATTAACTAGCGGGAGCACATATACGCATTATTTT

clone_size: few
d_call: NA
j_call: TRBJ2-7
v_call: TRBV2
cdr3_aa: CASSETASDGQYF
cdr3_nt: TGTGCCAGCAGTGAGACAGCGAGCGACGGCCAGTACTTC

clone_size: many
d_call: TRBD2
j_call: TRBJ2-5
v_call: TRBV4-1
cdr3_aa: CASSQEGLAGEQETQYF
cdr3_nt: TGCGCCAGCAGCCAAGAAGGATTAGCGGGAGAGCAAGAGACCCAGTACTTC

clone_size: once
d_call: NA
j_call: TRBJ2-7
v_call: TRBV6-1
cdr3_aa: CASSLWTVYYEQYF
cdr3_nt: TGTGCCAGCAGCCTCTGGACGGTGTACTACGAGCAGTACTTC

clone_size: many
d_call: NA
j_call: TRBJ2-7
v_call: TRBV7-9
cdr3_aa: CASCRDSSYEQYF
cdr3_nt: TGTGCCAGCTGCCGTGACAGCTCCTACGAGCAGTACTTC

clone_size: NA
d_call: NA
j_call: TRBJ1-1
v_call: TRBV7-8
cdr3_aa: CASRLEGRLNTEALF
cdr3_nt: TGTGCCAGCAGATTAGAGGGACGATTGAACACTGAAGCTTTATTT

clone_size: many
d_call: TRBD2
j_call: TRBJ2-1
v_call: TRBV11-2
cdr3_aa: CASSLVLMAGEGEQFF
cdr3_nt: TGTGCCAGCAGCTTAGTTCTTATGGCGGGAGAGGGTGAGCAGTTCTTC

clone_size: many
d_call: NA
j_call: TRBJ1-1
v_call: TRBV12-3/TRBV12-4
cdr3_aa: CASLVNTEAFF
cdr3_nt: TGTGCCAGCCTAGTGAATACTGAAGCTTTCTTT

clone_size: many
d_call: NA
j_call: TRBJ1-1
v_call: TRBV5-1
cdr3_aa: CASSLWGDTEAFF
cdr3_nt: TGCGCCAGCAGCTTGTGGGGAGACACTGAAGCTTTCTTT

clone_size: many
d_call: NA
j_call: TRBJ2-5
v_call: TRBV20-1
cdr3_aa: CSARPPTIRGPNAETQYF
cdr3_nt: TGCAGTGCTAGACCACCGACCATTCGGGGCCCTAACGCGGAGACCCAGTACTTC

clone_size: many
d_call: NA
j_call: TRBJ2-5
v_call: TRBV5-1
cdr3_aa: CASSGRARGQQETQYF
cdr3_nt: TGCGCCAGCAGCGGAAGGGCCCGGGGGCAACAAGAGACCCAGTACTTC

clone_size: many
d_call: NA
j_call: TRBJ2-5
v_call: TRBV12-3/TRBV12-4
cdr3_aa: CASSFLLSDSQETQYF
cdr3_nt: TGTGCCAGCAGTTTTCTCCTATCCGACAGTCAAGAGACCCAGTACTTC